This section outlines one T cell receptor beta chain sequence together with its context. This record comes from a study of blood T cell repertoires in COVID-19. As for the study in general: Nucleic acid was either cDNA or gDNA, and it came from T cells, B-cell-depleted T cells, or PBMCs.

Germline CDR1 SQVTM, CDR2 ANQGSEA. Trimming cost V 8 bases and J 5 bases; bases outside gene matches: 10. The CDR3 consists of 14 residues. Only in-frame clones appear in the TCRdb table, and some are missing; sequencing was by immunoSEQ multiplex PCR. The sample holds 70,000 to 95,000 clones, approximately 80% seen once. V is TRBV29-1 and J is TRBJ2-3, with TRBD1 identical over 10 bases. The TCR sequence derives from a human donor in a cohort sampled during active COVID-19. The sequenced material came from peripheral blood. CDR3 sequence reads: CSTNPDRGQDTQYF. The DNA for the CDR3 is TGCAGCACGAACCCCGACAGGGGGCAAGATACGCAGTATTTT.